Detailed here is one TCR beta chain. Its antigen is undetermined. This entry comes from a study of cytomegalovirus exposure and HLA in healthy donors. For the study at large: In a previous analysis, 110 million or so unique TCR beta sequences were found from some 200 million T cells.

Germline CDR1 and CDR2: SGHNT and YYREEE (reference sequence). Trimming at V came to 0 bases and at J to 7 bases, leaving 7 bases not matched to a gene. The CDR3 has 16 amino acids. Primers: 60 Vbeta forward and 13 Jbeta reverse. Profiling relied on immunoSEQ multiplex PCR, and the TCRdb table lists in-frame clones only, not all of them. The sample has 120,000 or so clones, around 85% seen once; the top ten hold around 2.2%. The study, taken as a whole, reports: TCR beta chains numbering under 200 were designated cytomegalovirus-associated.

Material for sequencing was PBMCs. The clonotype originates from a man aged 30-40 years in good health and CMV-seronegative. The chain couples TRBV5-4 to TRBJ1-6; 7 bases map to TRBD1. The CDR3 DNA follows: TGTGCCAGCAGCTTGGCCTCCGGGACAGAGAATTCACCCCTCCACTTT. Amino acid sequence: CASSLASGTENSPLHF.